One and the same sample provided the 25 T cell receptor beta chains below, sequenced in a study of T cells after posttransplantation cyclophosphamide (dated by TCRdb to about 2016). The method behind the library was the immunoSEQ multiplex PCR assay. TCRdb mirrors the immuneACCESS table, restricted to in-frame sequences. Some clones are absent from its copies; in checked studies, under half trace to an unresolved V gene, and the reason for the others is unknown. The sample has some 22,000 clones on record, about 82% of them singletons. Around 6.6% of the sample rests with the top ten. The sample taken for sequencing was PBMCs. All receptors derive from a woman aged 55-70 years with a blood cancer, CMV-positive, and with a related stem cell donor.

This chain joins TRBV9 and TRBJ2-3; weak D call: TRBD2 (6 bases). Germline V gives CDR1 SGDLS, CDR2 YYNGEE. Trimming left V 3 bases short and J 2 bases short, with 13 bases between. CDR3 length equals 15 residues. The DNA of the CDR3 is TGTGCCAGCAGCGCTTTTGCGGGGCCCACAGATACGCAGTATTTT. Its translation is CASSAFAGPTDTQYF.

The chain has TRBV18 and TRBJ1-1, with a tentative D call TRBD1 (5 bases). The CDR3 has 15 residues. Germline V CDR1 and CDR2: KGHSH, LQKENI. V lost 2 bases to trimming and J lost 0 bases, with 10 bases between them. Written as DNA, the CDR3 is TGTGCCAGCTCACCAACTCCGGGGGTGAACACTGAAGCTTTCTTT. Residues: CASSPTPGVNTEAFF. Filled out from reference TRBV18 and TRBJ1-1, the complete variable domain reads NAGVMQNPRHLVRRRGQEARLRCSPMKGHSHVYWYRQLPEEGLKFMVYLQKENIIDESGMPKERFSAEFPKEGPSILRIQQVVRGDSAAYFCASSPTPGVNTEAFFGQGTRLTVV.

The sample holds a few counts of this clone. The V call is TRBV7-8, the J call TRBJ2-3; 9 bases are a match to TRBD2. CDR3 length: 17 amino acids. Unmatched junction bases numbered 11, after V lost 3 bases and J lost 4 bases. Germline-derived CDR1 and CDR2 are SGHVS and FQNEAQ. In nucleotides, the CDR3 is TGTGCCAGCAGCTTCCCCTACGGCGGGAGGGCCTCAGATACGCAGTATTTT. Translated: CASSFPYGGRASDTQYF.

The chain has TRBV13 and TRBJ2-5; D may be TRBD2 (7 bases). CDR3 size: 14 residues. V lost 11 bases and J lost 6, with 22 bases in between. From germline, CDR1 is PRHDT and CDR2 FYEKMQ (reference sequence). This chain's CDR3 is CASYWRGGDKTQYF. In DNA form, the CDR3 reads TGTGCCTCATATTGGAGGGGGGGCGACAAGACCCAGTACTTC.

This sequence joins TRBV6-5 and TRBJ2-7, with TRBD2 matching over 8 bases. Trimming removed 6 bases from V and 2 bases from J; junction bases left unmatched: 9. Germline loops: CDR1 MNHEY, CDR2 SVGAGI. CDR3 length: 15 amino acids. CDR3 nucleotide sequence: TGTGCCAGCAGCGCGGTAAGGCGGGAGGCCTACGAGCAGTACTTC. Translated: CASSAVRREAYEQYF.

With respect to this clone: Other DNA sequences within the sample encode an identical CDR3. The chain has TRBV4-2 and TRBJ2-7; 8 positions match TRBD2. This CDR3 spans 16 amino acids. CDR1 and CDR2 (germline): LGHNA, YNFKEQ. The ends lost 5 bases at V and 2 bases at J; junction bases unmatched: 11. In nucleotides, the CDR3 is TGTGCCAGCAGCTTTATACTAGCGGCTGGAACCTACGAGCAGTACTTC. Its translation: CASSFILAAGTYEQYF.

CDR3 coding DNA: TGCAGCGTTCCACCCGCAAGCCCTCTCTACGGGGATCTAGAGACCCAGTACTTC. The encoded protein is CSVPPASPLYGDLETQYF. This chain connects TRBV29-1 to TRBJ2-5; D possibly corresponds to TRBD2 (5 bases). V lost 5 bases to trimming and J lost 4 bases, with 29 bases between them. The CDR3 consists of 18 residues. CDR1 is SQVTM and CDR2 is ANQGSEA in the germline V gene.

This chain uses TRBV2 with TRBJ2-7, with a weak D call TRBD2 (5 bases). There are 13 residues in the CDR3. From germline, CDR1 is SNHLY and CDR2 FYNNEI. V lost 2 bases to trimming and J lost 7 bases, with 12 bases between them. CDR3 protein: CASSEIRRGEQYF. In DNA, the CDR3 is TGTGCCAGCAGTGAAATAAGACGCGGGGAGCAGTACTTC.

This clone was observed a handful of times. This chain connects TRBV7-9 to TRBJ1-2, with TRBD1 matching 7 bases. The CDR3 has 14 residues. The germline gives CDR1 SEHNR, CDR2 FQNEAQ (reference sequence). Trimming at V came to 5 bases and at J to 4 bases, leaving 7 bases not matched to a gene. The CDR3 region is CASSLGQASYGYTF. CDR3 in DNA: TGTGCCAGCAGCCTCGGACAGGCTAGCTATGGCTACACCTTC.

The J gene is TRBJ2-2, the V gene TRBV18, with TRBD2 matching over 8 bases. The V gene's germline CDR1 is KGHSH and CDR2 LQKENI. This CDR3 is 15 amino acids long. Trimming removed 3 bases from V and 0 bases from J; junction bases left unmatched: 0. CDR3 sequence (DNA): TGTGCCAGCTCACCGGGACTAGCGAACACCGGGGAGCTGTTTTTT. It codes for CASSPGLANTGELFF.

The chain is built from TRBV4-1 and TRBJ2-1, with a possible D match to TRBD1 (6 bases). Trimming removed 1 base at V and 4 bases at J, with 11 bases between. The germline V gene has CDR1 MGHRA and CDR2 YSYEKL. This CDR3 has 15 amino acids. The CDR3 DNA sequence: TGCGCCAGCAGCCAAGGACAGGCTGGGTACAATGAGCAGTTCTTC. Residues: CASSQGQAGYNEQFF.

V gene TRBV27 combines with J gene TRBJ2-7; 11 bases map to TRBD2. CDR3 length equals 16 residues. Trimming at V came to 4 bases and at J to 4 bases, leaving 9 bases not matched to a gene. CDR1 and CDR2 (germline): MNHEY, SMNVEV (reference sequence). CDR3 in amino acids: CASSSFTSGRGYEQYF. CDR3 coding DNA: TGTGCCAGCAGTTCATTTACTAGCGGGAGAGGGTACGAGCAGTACTTC.

The chain links TRBV7-3 to TRBJ2-2; 11 nucleotides align to TRBD2. The CDR3 consists of 16 residues. With 5 bases clipped from V and 6 bases from J, the junction kept 8 bases outside the gene matches. Germline CDR1 is SGHTA and CDR2 is FQGTGA. The CDR3 DNA is TGTGCCAGCAGCGCCCAACTAGCGGGAGTGTCCGGGGAGCTGTTTTTT. Encoded protein: CASSAQLAGVSGELFF.

The chain has TRBV6-5 and TRBJ2-5; D unresolved. Germline V lookup: CDR1 MNHEY, CDR2 SVGAGI. Deletions cut 2 bases from V and 1 base from J, with 14 bases between. The CDR3 is 16 residues long. CDR3: CASSYSSLLTQETQYF. The CDR3 nucleotides read TGTGCCAGCAGTTACAGTTCTTTACTCACCCAAGAGACCCAGTACTTC.

The CDR3 DNA is TGCGCCAGCAGCTTGGGGGGGACAGAGTCTGGGGCCAACGTCCTGACTTTC. Translated, it gives CASSLGGTESGANVLTF. V is TRBV5-1 and J is TRBJ2-6, with 7 bases aligning to TRBD1. V shed 0 bases and J 1 base; nucleotides not matched to a gene: 4. This CDR3 is built from 17 residues. Germline-derived CDR1 and CDR2 are SGHRS and YFSETQ.

This chain joins TRBV15 and TRBJ2-2, with unresolved D. V was shortened by 1 base and J by 6 bases, with 3 bases between the two germline ends. CDR1 and CDR2 from the germline V gene are LNHNV and YYDKDF (reference sequence). The CDR3 consists of 12 residues. The chain's CDR3 is CATSRAPGELFF. The DNA of the CDR3 is TGTGCCACCAGCAGAGCTCCCGGGGAGCTGTTTTTT.

The chain links TRBV6-6 to TRBJ2-1, with TRBD2 as a possible D gene (7 bases). The CDR3 is 14 amino acids. The V end lost 7 bases, the J end lost 4 bases, and 14 bases lay between the germline ends. CDR1 and CDR2 (germline): MNHNY, SVGAGI (reference sequence). The CDR3 spells CASTQRGGYNEQFF. CDR3 sequence (DNA): TGTGCCAGCACCCAGAGGGGGGGATACAATGAGCAGTTCTTC.

The chain joins TRBV10-3 to TRBJ2-1, with TRBD2 matching over 11 bases. This CDR3 spans 16 amino acids. Germline V lookup: CDR1 ENHRY, CDR2 SYGVKD. Losses at the gene ends were 9 bases for V and 7 bases for J; bases not matched to a gene: 14. The CDR3 DNA follows: TGTGCCATACAACAACAAGGGCTAGCGGGAGGTAATGAGCAGTTCTTC. Translated: CAIQQQGLAGGNEQFF.

The chain links TRBV19 to TRBJ1-1, with TRBD1 matching over 9 bases. The CDR3 has 14 residues. From germline, CDR1 is LNHDA and CDR2 SQIVND (reference sequence). V gave up 4 bases and J gave up 4 bases; unmatched junction bases: 4. CDR3 residues: CASSTDRGGTEAFF. The CDR3 DNA is TGTGCCAGTAGTACGGACAGGGGTGGCACTGAAGCTTTCTTT.

The chain combines TRBV5-1 with TRBJ2-1; TRBD2 matches 8 bases. There are 15 residues in the CDR3. J lost 5 bases, V lost 4 bases, and 8 bases had no gene match. Germline assignment: CDR1 SGHRS and CDR2 YFSETQ. This CDR3 is CASSHRAGGHNEQFF. CDR3 nucleotide sequence: TGCGCCAGCAGCCACCGGGCGGGAGGCCACAATGAGCAGTTCTTC.

J is TRBJ1-1 and V is TRBV6-6; D not certain. V lost 0 bases and J lost 0, with 8 bases in between. The CDR3 extends over 15 amino acids. Germline V CDR1 and CDR2: MNHNY, SVGAGI (reference sequence). CDR3 sequence: CASSYSREMNTEAFF. The CDR3 bases are TGTGCCAGCAGTTACTCGCGGGAGATGAACACTGAAGCTTTCTTT.

This clone was seen only once. This chain links TRBV10-1 with TRBJ2-3; D perhaps matches TRBD1 (5 bases). The CDR3 loop spans 13 amino acids. CDR1 is WNHNN and CDR2 is SYGVQD in the germline V gene (reference sequence). With 2 bases removed from V and 4 bases from J, the gap between germline ends came to 7 bases. DNA of the CDR3: TGCGCCAGCAGTGAGACAGGACCAGATACGCAGTATTTT. Translation: CASSETGPDTQYF.

V gene TRBV15 combines with J gene TRBJ2-5; D gene ambiguous. CDR1 is LNHNV and CDR2 is YYDKDF in the germline V gene (reference sequence). CDR3 length equals 13 residues. Trimming took 2 bases from V and 2 from J, leaving 6 bases between them. The CDR3 sequence is CATSRNKQETQYF. CDR3 coding DNA: TGTGCCACCAGCAGAAACAAGCAAGAGACCCAGTACTTC.

The V gene is TRBV2, the J gene TRBJ1-2; no reliable D call. Germline-derived CDR1 and CDR2 are SNHLY and FYNNEI. The CDR3 runs to 12 residues. Deletions cut 2 bases from V and 4 bases from J, with 5 bases between. The CDR3: CASSEQSYGYTF. In nucleotides, the CDR3 is TGTGCCAGCAGTGAACAGTCCTATGGCTACACCTTC.

The table lists this clone with a few counts. The rearrangement joins TRBV6-1 to TRBJ1-2, with TRBD1 matching over 8 bases. The V and J ends lost 2 bases and 0 bases, in that order; junction bases with no gene match: 2. Germline V CDR1 and CDR2: MNHNS, SASEGT. There are 15 residues in the CDR3. The CDR3 loop reads CASSEWTGPNYGYTF. The CDR3 DNA follows: TGTGCCAGCAGTGAATGGACAGGGCCTAACTATGGCTACACCTTC.